This T cell receptor beta chain comes out of a study of blood T cell repertoires in COVID-19. The authors' processing: Reference gene primer amplification in the assay estimated nucleated cell counts. Profiling relied on immunoSEQ multiplex PCR, and the TCRdb table lists in-frame clones only, not all of them. Clone size and V and J calls were adopted from that table, with D and trimming inferred from the DNA. The data show some 130,000 clones, approximately 88% seen once. J was trimmed by 9 bases and V by 2 bases; bases with no gene match: 12. CDR1 is LNHNV and CDR2 is YYDKDF in the germline V gene (reference sequence). The CDR3 has 16 residues.

Sequenced material: peripheral blood. This TCR was sampled from a man in his forties or fifties with acute or convalescent COVID-19. The chain combines TRBV15 with TRBJ2-1, with TRBD1 identical over 8 bases. CDR3 sequence (DNA): TGTGCCACCAGCAGAAGACAGGGGTCGTATTGGGGTGAGCAGTTCTTC. It encodes CATSRRQGSYWGEQFF. Full variable domain (rest looked up from reference TRBV15 and TRBJ2-1): DAMVIQNPRYQVTQFGKPVTLSCSQTLNHNVMYWYQQKSSQAPKLLFHYYDKDFNNEADTPDNFQSRRPNTSFCFLDIRSPGLGDTAMYLCATSRRQGSYWGEQFFGPGTRLTVL.